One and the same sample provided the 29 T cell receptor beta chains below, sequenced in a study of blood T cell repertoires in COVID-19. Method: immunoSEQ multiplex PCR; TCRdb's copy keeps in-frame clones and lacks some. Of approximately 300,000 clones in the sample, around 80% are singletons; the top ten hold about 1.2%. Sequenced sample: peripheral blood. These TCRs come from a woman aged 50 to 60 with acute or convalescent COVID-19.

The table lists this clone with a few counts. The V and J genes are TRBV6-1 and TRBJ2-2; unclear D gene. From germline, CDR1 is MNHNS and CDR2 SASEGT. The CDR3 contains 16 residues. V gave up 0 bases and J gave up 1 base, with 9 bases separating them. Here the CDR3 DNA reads TGTGCCAGCAGTGAAGCGCTTCACGGGAACACCGGGGAGCTGTTTTTT. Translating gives CASSEALHGNTGELFF.

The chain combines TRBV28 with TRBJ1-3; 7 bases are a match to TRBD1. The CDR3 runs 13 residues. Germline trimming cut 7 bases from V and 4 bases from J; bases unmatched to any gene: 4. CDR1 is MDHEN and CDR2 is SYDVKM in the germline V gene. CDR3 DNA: TGTGCCAGCAAGCGACAGGGAGGAAACACCATATATTTT. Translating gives CASKRQGGNTIYF. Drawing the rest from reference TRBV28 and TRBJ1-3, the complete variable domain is DVKVTQSSRYLVKRTGEKVFLECVQDMDHENMFWYRQDPGLGLRLIYFSYDVKMKEKGDIPEGYSVSREKKERFSLILESASTNQTSMYLCASKRQGGNTIYFGEGSWLTVV.

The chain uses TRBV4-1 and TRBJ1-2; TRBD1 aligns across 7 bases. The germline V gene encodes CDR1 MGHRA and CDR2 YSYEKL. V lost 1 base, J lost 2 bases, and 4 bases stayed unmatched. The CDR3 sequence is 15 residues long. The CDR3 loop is CASSQGVTGNYGYTF. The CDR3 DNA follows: TGCGCCAGCAGCCAAGGGGTGACAGGGAACTATGGCTACACCTTC.

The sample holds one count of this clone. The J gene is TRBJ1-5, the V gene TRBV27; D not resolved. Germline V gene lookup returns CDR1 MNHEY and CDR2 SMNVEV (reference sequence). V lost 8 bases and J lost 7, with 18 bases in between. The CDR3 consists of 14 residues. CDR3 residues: CASPSRGLRQPQHF. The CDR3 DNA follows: TGTGCCAGCCCCTCCCGGGGATTGCGGCAGCCCCAGCATTTT.

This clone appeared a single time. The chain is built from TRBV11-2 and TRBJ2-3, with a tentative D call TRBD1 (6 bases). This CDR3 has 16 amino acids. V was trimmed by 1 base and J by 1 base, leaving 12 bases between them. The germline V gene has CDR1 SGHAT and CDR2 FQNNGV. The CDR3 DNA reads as TGTGCCAGCAGCTTAGGAGGGGGATTAGGCACAGATACGCAGTATTTT. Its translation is CASSLGGGLGTDTQYF.

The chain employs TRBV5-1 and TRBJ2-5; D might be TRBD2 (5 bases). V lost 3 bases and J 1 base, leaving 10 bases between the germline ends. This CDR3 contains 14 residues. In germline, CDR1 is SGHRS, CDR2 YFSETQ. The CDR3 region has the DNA TGCGCCAGCAGCTGGGGAGCGACCCAAGAGACCCAGTACTTC. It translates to CASSWGATQETQYF.

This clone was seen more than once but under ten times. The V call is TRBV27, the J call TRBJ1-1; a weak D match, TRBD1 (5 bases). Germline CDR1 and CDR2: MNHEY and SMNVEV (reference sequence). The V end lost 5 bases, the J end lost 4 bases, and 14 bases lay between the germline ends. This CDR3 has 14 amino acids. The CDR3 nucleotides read TGTGCCAGCAGTCCAGGGTATCAAGTCACTGAAGCTTTCTTT. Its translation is CASSPGYQVTEAFF.

The CDR3 coding sequence is TGTGCCAGCAGTGAATGGGTACTAAGCACAGATACGCAGTATTTT. Translated, it gives CASSEWVLSTDTQYF. V usage is TRBV6-1 and J usage is TRBJ2-3; D unresolved. The germline V and J ends were trimmed by 2 bases and 0 bases, with 9 bases remaining between them. The CDR3 loop spans 15 amino acids. Germline-derived CDR1 and CDR2 are MNHNS and SASEGT.

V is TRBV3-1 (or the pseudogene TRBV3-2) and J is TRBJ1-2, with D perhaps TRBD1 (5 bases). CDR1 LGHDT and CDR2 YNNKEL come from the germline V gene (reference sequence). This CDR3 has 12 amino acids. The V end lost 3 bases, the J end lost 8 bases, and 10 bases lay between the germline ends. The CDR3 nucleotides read TGTGCCAGCAGCCAGGGGGAGGTGGGCTACACCTTC. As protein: CASSQGEVGYTF.

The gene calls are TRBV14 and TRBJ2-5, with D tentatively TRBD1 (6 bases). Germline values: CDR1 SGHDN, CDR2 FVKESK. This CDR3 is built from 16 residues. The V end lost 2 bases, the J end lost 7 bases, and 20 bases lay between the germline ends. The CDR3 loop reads CASSQSFARGSRTQYF. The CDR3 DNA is TGTGCCAGCAGCCAATCGTTCGCCAGGGGCAGTAGGACCCAGTACTTC.

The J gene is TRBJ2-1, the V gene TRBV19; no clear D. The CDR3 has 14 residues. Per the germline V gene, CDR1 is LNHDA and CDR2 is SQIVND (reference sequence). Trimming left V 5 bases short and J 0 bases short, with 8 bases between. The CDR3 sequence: CASSPSPSYNEQFF. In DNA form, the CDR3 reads TGTGCCAGTAGTCCCTCTCCCTCCTACAATGAGCAGTTCTTC.

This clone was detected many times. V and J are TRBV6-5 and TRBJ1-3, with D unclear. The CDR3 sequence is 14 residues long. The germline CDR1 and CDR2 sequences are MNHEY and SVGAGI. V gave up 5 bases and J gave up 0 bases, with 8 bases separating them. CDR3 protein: CASSRAGSGNTIYF. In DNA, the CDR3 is TGTGCCAGCAGTCGCGCGGGCTCTGGAAACACCATATATTTT.

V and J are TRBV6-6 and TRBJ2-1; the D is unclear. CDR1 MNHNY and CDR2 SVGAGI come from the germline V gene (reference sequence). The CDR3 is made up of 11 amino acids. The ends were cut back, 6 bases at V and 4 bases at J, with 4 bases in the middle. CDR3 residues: CASSLYNEQFF. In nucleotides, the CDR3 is TGTGCCAGCAGCCTTTACAATGAGCAGTTCTTC.

This CDR3 reads CASSLTGVWGQFF. The CDR3 nucleotides are TGTGCCAGCAGCTTAACAGGGGTATGGGGGCAGTTCTTC. V and J are TRBV5-6 and TRBJ2-1, with 7 bases identical to TRBD1. The CDR3 extends over 13 amino acids. The V and J ends lost 2 bases and 12 bases, in that order; junction bases with no gene match: 8. The germline gives CDR1 SGHDT, CDR2 YYEEEE.

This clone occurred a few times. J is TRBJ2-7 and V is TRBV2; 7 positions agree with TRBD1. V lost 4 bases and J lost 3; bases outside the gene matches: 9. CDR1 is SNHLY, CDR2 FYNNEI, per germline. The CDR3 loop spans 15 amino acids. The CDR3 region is CASSVPQGSGYEQYV. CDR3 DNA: TGTGCCAGCAGTGTCCCACAGGGGAGCGGCTACGAGCAGTACGTC.

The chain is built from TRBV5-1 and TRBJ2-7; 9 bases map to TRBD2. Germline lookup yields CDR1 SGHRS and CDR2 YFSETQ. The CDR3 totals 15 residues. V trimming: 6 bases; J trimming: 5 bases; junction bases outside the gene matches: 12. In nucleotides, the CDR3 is TGCGCCAGCAAAGGGGGCGGAGCGGGAGGCAACGAGCAGTACTTC. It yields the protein CASKGGGAGGNEQYF.

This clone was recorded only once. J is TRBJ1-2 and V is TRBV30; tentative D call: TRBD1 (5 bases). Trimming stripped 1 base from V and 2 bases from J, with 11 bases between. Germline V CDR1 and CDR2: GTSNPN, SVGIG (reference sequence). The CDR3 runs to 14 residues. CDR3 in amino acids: CAWSAGGGNYGYTF. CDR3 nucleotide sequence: TGTGCCTGGAGTGCGGGGGGAGGAAACTATGGCTACACCTTC.

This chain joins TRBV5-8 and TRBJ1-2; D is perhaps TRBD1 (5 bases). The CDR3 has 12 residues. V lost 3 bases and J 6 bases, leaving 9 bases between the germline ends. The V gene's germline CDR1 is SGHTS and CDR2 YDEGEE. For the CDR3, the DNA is TGTGCCAGCAGCTATCGGACACATGGCTACACCTTC. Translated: CASSYRTHGYTF.

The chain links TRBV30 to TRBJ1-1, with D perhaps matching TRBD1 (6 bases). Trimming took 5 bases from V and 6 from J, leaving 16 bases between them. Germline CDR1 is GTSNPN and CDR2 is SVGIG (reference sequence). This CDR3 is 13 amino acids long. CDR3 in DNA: TGTGCCTGGGGGGACATACAGGCGGCTGAAGCTTTCTTT. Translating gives CAWGDIQAAEAFF.

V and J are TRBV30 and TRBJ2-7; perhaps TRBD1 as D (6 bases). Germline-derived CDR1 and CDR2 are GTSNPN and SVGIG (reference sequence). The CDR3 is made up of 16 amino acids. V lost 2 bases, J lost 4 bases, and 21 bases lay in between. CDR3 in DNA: TGTGCCTGGAGTACAACCGGGACACCGAGATCGTACGAGCAGTACTTC. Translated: CAWSTTGTPRSYEQYF.

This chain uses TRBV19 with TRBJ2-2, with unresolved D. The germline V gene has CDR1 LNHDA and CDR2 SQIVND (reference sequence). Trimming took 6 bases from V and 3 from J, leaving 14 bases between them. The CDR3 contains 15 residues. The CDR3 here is CASRGRHPDTGELFF. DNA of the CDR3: TGTGCCAGTAGAGGTCGACACCCGGACACCGGGGAGCTGTTTTTT.

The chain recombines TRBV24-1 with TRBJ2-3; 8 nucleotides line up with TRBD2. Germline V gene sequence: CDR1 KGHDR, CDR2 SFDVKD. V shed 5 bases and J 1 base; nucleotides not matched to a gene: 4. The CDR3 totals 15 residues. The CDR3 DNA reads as TGTGCCACCAGTGCGGTGACTAGCGGCACAGATACGCAGTATTTT. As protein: CATSAVTSGTDTQYF.

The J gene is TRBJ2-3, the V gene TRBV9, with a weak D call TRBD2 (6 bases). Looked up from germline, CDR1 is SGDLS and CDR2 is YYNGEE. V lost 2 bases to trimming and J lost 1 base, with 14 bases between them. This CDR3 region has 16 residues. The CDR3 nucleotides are TGTGCCAGCAGCGTTGCGGAGGGCCGAGGCACAGATACGCAGTATTTT. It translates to CASSVAEGRGTDTQYF.

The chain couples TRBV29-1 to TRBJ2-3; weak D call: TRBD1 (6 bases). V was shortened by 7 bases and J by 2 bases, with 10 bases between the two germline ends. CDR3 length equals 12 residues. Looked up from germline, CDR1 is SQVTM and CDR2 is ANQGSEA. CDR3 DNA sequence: TGCAGCGGCCGGGACAACACAGATACGCAGTATTTT. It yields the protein CSGRDNTDTQYF.

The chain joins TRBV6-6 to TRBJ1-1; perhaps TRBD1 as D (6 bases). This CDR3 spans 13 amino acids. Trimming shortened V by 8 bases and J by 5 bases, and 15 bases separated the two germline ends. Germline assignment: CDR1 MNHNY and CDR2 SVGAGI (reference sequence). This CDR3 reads CASFPGGGTEAFF. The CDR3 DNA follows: TGTGCCAGCTTCCCGGGAGGGGGAACTGAAGCTTTCTTT.

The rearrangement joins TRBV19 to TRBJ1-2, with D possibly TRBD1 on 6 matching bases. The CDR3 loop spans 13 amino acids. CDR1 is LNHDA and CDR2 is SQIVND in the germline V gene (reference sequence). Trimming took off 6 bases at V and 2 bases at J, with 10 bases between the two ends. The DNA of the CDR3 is TGTGCCAGTAGCTGGGGGCAGAACTATGGCTACACCTTC. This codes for CASSWGQNYGYTF.

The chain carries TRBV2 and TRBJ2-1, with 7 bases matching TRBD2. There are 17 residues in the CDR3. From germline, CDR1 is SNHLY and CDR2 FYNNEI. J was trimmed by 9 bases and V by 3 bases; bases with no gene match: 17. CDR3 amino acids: CASSDPRIGLGGSEQFF. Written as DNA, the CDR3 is TGTGCCAGCAGTGACCCCCGGATTGGACTCGGGGGGAGTGAGCAGTTCTTC.

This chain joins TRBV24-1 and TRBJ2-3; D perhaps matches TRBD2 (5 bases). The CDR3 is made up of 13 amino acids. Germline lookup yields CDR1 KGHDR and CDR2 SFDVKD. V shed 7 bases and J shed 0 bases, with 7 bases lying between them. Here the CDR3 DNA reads TGTGCCACCAGCGGGGATAGCACAGATACGCAGTATTTT. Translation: CATSGDSTDTQYF.

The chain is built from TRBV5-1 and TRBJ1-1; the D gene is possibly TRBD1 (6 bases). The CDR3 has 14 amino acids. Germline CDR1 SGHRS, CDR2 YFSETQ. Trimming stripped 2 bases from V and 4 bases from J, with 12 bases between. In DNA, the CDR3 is TGCGCCAGCAGCTTACTACAGGGTGGCACTGAAGCTTTCTTT. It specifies CASSLLQGGTEAFF.